The present T cell receptor beta chain was sequenced within a study of shared clonotypes between healthy human individuals. Once extracted for a subset, genomic DNA was divided evenly among several immunoSEQ plates. Generated by immunoSEQ multiplex PCR, the TCRdb table keeps only in-frame clones and is missing some. The sample records roughly 1,500,000 clones, about 98.5% being singletons. Whole-study findings and limits: The four-donor shared clonotypes exceeded non-shared clonotypes in generation probability, with non-shared ones scoring lower.

CDR1 and CDR2 from the germline V gene are SGHAT and FQNNGV. V lost 2 bases and J 3 bases, leaving 19 bases between the germline ends. The CDR3 loop spans 17 amino acids. Researchers partitioned CD4+ cells into CD45RA+ naive and CD45RA-negative memory subsets. This clone was picked up one time. The antigen remains undetermined. The TCR comes from a man aged 30 to 45 in good health. The source material was naive CD4+ T cells sorted from blood. Subset in this sample: CD45RA+ positively selected. The chain uses TRBV11-2 and TRBJ1-2; tentatively, D is TRBD1 (6 bases). The CDR3 DNA reads TGTGCCAGCAGCTTAACGCCCCGGACAGCCTCGGACTATGGCTACACCTTC. Translated, it gives CASSLTPRTASDYGYTF.